The entry below gives a single T cell receptor beta chain sequence along with its context. The CDR3 runs to 16 residues. Germline V CDR1 and CDR2: MDHEN, SYDVKM. After removal of 5 bases from V and 2 bases from J, the junction contained 5 bases not matched to a gene. This specimen comes from a study of blood T cell repertoires in COVID-19. Profiling relied on immunoSEQ multiplex PCR, and the TCRdb table lists in-frame clones only, not all of them. The sample comprises 15,000 to 17,000 clones, approximately 90% of which are singletons, and 52% rests with the top ten. Sequencing was done on a sample of peripheral blood. The sequence derives from a man in his 60s with acute or convalescent COVID-19. The chain has TRBV28 and TRBJ1-4; 10 bases agree with TRBD1. DNA for the CDR3: TGTGCCAGCAGTCCCGGACAGGGGGACACTAATGAAAAACTGTTTTTT. It translates to CASSPGQGDTNEKLFF.